A selection of T cell receptor beta chains follows, all from one sample in a study of response to subunit inactivated influenza vaccine. TCRdb independently ran MiXCR on the RT-PCR reads; one entry per CDR3 protein. The data show hundreds of thousands of distinct CDR3 sequences, with approximately 14% seen just once and roughly 6.4% held by the top ten. The input for sequencing was PBMCs from blood, taken roughly 15 days before vaccination. The receptors shown here come from a man over 45 who received an inactivated influenza vaccine. Both conserved end residues are part of each CDR3. D genes are given only for firm matches.

CDR3: CASSAYRGGELFF
D: NA
V: TRBV12-3/TRBV12-4
J: TRBJ2-2

CDR3: CASSPTGPYTDTQYF
D: NA
V: TRBV18
J: TRBJ2-3

CDR3: CASQTSAIGTQYF
D: TRBD2
V: TRBV3-1
J: TRBJ2-5

CDR3: CASSYGYWGIYEQYF
D: NA
V: TRBV6-5
J: TRBJ2-7

CDR3: CASKAGTGAYSVYEQYF
D: TRBD1
V: TRBV6-1
J: TRBJ2-7

CDR3: CASRQDLYEQYF
D: NA
V: TRBV6-2/TRBV6-3
J: TRBJ2-7

CDR3: CASSLDGGVNQPQHF
D: NA
V: TRBV5-1
J: TRBJ1-5

CDR3: CASSQTPSTSGKYNEQFF
D: TRBD2
V: TRBV5-1
J: TRBJ2-1

CDR3: CATMGRVEGYTF
D: NA
V: TRBV6-4
J: TRBJ1-2

CDR3: CSAFASGRTDTQYF
D: TRBD2
V: TRBV29-1
J: TRBJ2-3

CDR3: CATLGSGEGHYNEQFF
D: TRBD2
V: TRBV24-1
J: TRBJ2-1

CDR3: CASSQVQGAYGYTF
D: TRBD1
V: TRBV4-3
J: TRBJ1-2

CDR3: CASSQDVISPNTEAFF
D: NA
V: TRBV4-2
J: TRBJ1-1

CDR3: CASSYSILAGGTGELFF
D: TRBD2
V: TRBV6-2/TRBV6-3
J: TRBJ2-2

CDR3: CASTGGENTGELFF
D: NA
V: TRBV2
J: TRBJ2-2

CDR3: CSARDLGVGKLFF
D: NA
V: TRBV20-1
J: TRBJ1-4

CDR3: CATRSGDTYEQYF
D: NA
V: TRBV15
J: TRBJ2-7

CDR3: CASLNSLGNTGELFF
D: NA
V: TRBV2
J: TRBJ2-2

CDR3: CASSLRTTANQPQHF
D: NA
V: TRBV12-3/TRBV12-4
J: TRBJ1-5

CDR3: CASSDPVNSSYNEQFF
D: NA
V: TRBV5-1
J: TRBJ2-1

CDR3: CASSLAPSGELAAKNIQYF
D: TRBD2
V: TRBV7-2
J: TRBJ2-4

CDR3: CASSQTRDTFYNEQFF
D: NA
V: TRBV13
J: TRBJ2-1

CDR3: CASSIPGTSGGGQYF
D: TRBD2
V: TRBV12-3/TRBV12-4
J: TRBJ2-3

CDR3: CATANSGTVRDTQYF
D: NA
V: TRBV10-3
J: TRBJ2-3

CDR3: CASSPRQGLGEQYF
D: TRBD1
V: TRBV14
J: TRBJ2-7

CDR3: CASSQEHSGANVLTF
D: NA
V: TRBV4-3
J: TRBJ2-6

CDR3: CASAIARGGSYEQYF
D: TRBD2
V: TRBV6-2/TRBV6-3
J: TRBJ2-7

CDR3: CASSLGGSQYF
D: NA
V: TRBV5-1
J: TRBJ2-5

CDR3: CASTATSGRAAGELFF
D: TRBD2
V: TRBV12-3/TRBV12-4
J: TRBJ2-2

CDR3: CASSLLGSLNTEAFF
D: NA
V: TRBV4-1
J: TRBJ1-1

CDR3: CASSQTSIRTGNGYTF
D: NA
V: TRBV28
J: TRBJ1-2

CDR3: CASSLGTGATTNTGELFF
D: TRBD1
V: TRBV27
J: TRBJ2-2

CDR3: CASSQEEGTEAFF
D: NA
V: TRBV4-3
J: TRBJ1-1

CDR3: CASSQEEVVSYEQYF
D: NA
V: TRBV4-2
J: TRBJ2-7

CDR3: CASSYVDRGHGYTF
D: TRBD1
V: TRBV6-2/TRBV6-3
J: TRBJ1-2

CDR3: CATSRDLGTRYTGELFF
D: NA
V: TRBV15
J: TRBJ2-2

CDR3: CSGRGGSGTGELFF
D: TRBD2
V: TRBV29-1
J: TRBJ2-2

CDR3: CASSLGSIETQYF
D: NA
V: TRBV7-2
J: TRBJ2-5

CDR3: CSAREGQGPYNEQFF
D: TRBD1
V: TRBV20-1
J: TRBJ2-1

CDR3: CSAPSGGLSEQYF
D: TRBD2
V: TRBV20-1
J: TRBJ2-7

CDR3: CASTGLVFSNEQFF
D: TRBD2
V: TRBV12-3/TRBV12-4
J: TRBJ2-1

CDR3: CASTSGGAGEQYF
D: TRBD2
V: TRBV12-3/TRBV12-4
J: TRBJ2-7

CDR3: CASSQDRVGEQYF
D: TRBD1
V: TRBV6-6
J: TRBJ2-7

CDR3: CASSLSGSSETQYF
D: TRBD2
V: TRBV7-3
J: TRBJ2-5

CDR3: CASSYSDLNEQFF
D: NA
V: TRBV6-2/TRBV6-3
J: TRBJ2-1

CDR3: CSAGGLAGRRDTQYF
D: TRBD2
V: TRBV20-1
J: TRBJ2-3

CDR3: CASSQFQETQYF
D: NA
V: TRBV28
J: TRBJ2-5

CDR3: CASSSVTSGKPQQYF
D: TRBD2
V: TRBV6-2/TRBV6-3
J: TRBJ2-7

CDR3: CSASAGNSVNEQFF
D: NA
V: TRBV20-1
J: TRBJ2-1

CDR3: CASSQEGGRASYNEQFF
D: NA
V: TRBV4-3
J: TRBJ2-1

CDR3: CASSQDHGTGVTEAFF
D: TRBD1
V: TRBV4-1
J: TRBJ1-1

CDR3: CASAVGTALGSYEQYF
D: NA
V: TRBV6-1
J: TRBJ2-7

CDR3: CASNMGYEQYF
D: NA
V: TRBV28
J: TRBJ2-7

CDR3: CASTKQGFGTEAFF
D: NA
V: TRBV27
J: TRBJ1-1

CDR3: CASSYRGGGEKLFF
D: TRBD1
V: TRBV7-9
J: TRBJ1-4